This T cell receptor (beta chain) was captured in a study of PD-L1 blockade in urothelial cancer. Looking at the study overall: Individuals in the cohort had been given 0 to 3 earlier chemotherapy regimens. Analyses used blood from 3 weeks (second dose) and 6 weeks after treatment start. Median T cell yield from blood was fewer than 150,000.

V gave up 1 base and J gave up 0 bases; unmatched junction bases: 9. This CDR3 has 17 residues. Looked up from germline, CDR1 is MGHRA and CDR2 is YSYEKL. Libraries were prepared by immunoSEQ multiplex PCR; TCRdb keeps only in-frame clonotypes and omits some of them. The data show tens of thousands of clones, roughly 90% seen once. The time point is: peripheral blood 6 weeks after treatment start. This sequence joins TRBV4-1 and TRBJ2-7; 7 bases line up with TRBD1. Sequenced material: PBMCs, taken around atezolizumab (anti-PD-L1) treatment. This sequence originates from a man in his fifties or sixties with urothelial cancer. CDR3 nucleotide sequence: TGCGCCAGCAGCCAAGGGATTACAGGGGCCTCCTCCTACGAGCAGTACTTC. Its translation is CASSQGITGASSYEQYF.